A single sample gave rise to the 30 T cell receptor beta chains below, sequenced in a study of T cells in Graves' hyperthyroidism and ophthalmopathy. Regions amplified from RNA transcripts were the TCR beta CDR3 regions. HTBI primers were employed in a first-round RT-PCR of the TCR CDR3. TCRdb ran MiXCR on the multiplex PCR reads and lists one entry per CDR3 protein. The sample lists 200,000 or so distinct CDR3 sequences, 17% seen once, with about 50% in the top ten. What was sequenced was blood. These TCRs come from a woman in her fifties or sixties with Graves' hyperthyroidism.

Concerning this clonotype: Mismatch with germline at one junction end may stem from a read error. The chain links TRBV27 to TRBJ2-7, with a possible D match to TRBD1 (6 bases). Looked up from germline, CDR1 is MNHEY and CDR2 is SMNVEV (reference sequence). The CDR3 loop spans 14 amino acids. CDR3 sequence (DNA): TGTGCCAGCAGTTTTAGAGGGGGAGCCTACGAGCGGTACTTC. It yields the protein CASSFRGGAYERYF.

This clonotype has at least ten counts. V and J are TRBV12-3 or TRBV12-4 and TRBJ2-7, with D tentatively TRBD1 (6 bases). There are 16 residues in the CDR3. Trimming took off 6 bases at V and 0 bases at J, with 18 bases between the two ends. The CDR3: CASRLSGASGSYEQYF. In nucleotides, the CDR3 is TGTGCCAGCAGACTCTCAGGGGCCTCGGGCTCCTACGAGCAGTACTTC.

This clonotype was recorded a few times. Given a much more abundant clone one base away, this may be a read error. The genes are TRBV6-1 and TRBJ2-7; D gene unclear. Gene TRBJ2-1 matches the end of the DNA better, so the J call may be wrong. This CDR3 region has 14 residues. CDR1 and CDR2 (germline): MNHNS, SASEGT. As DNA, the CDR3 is TGTGCCAGCAGTGAAAAGGATTACTCCTACGAGCAGTTCTTC. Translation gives CASSEKDYSYEQFF.

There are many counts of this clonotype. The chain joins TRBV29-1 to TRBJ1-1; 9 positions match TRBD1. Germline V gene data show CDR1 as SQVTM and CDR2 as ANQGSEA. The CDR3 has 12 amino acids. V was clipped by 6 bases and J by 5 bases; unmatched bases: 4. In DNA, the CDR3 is TGCAGCGTACAGGGGGCACGAACTGAAGCTTTCTTT. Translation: CSVQGARTEAFF.

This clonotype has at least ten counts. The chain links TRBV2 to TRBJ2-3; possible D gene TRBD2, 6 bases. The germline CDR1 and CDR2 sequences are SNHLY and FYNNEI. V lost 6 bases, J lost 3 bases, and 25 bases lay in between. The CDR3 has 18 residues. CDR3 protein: CASRIGRTVLASTDTQYF. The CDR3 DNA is TGTGCCAGCAGGATAGGGCGGACGGTCCTAGCGAGTACAGATACGCAGTATTTT.

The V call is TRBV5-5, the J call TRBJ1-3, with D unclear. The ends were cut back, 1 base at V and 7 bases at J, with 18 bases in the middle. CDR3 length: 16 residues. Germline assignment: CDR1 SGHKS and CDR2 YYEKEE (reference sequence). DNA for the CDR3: TGTGCCAGCAGCTTGCAACCTACGGGGTCACGGAACACCATATATTTT. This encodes CASSLQPTGSRNTIYF.

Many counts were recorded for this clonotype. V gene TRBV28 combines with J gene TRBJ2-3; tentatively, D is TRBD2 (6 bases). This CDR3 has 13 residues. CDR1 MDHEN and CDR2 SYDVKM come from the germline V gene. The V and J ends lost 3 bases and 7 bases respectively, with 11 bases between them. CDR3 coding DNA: TGTGCCAGCAGTTTTCGGGGGACGCATACGCAGTATTTT. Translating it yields CASSFRGTHTQYF.

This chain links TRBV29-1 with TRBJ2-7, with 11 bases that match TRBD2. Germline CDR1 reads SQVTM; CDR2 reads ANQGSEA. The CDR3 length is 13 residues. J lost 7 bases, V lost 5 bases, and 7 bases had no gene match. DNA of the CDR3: TGCAGCGTTCGGGCTAGCGGGAGGCCTGAGCAGTACTTC. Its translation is CSVRASGRPEQYF.

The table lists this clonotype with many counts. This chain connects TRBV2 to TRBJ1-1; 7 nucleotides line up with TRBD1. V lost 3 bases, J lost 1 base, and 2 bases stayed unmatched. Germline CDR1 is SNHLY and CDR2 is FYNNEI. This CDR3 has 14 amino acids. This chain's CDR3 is CASSERQGNTEAFF. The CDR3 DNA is TGTGCCAGCAGTGAGAGACAGGGGAACACTGAAGCTTTCTTT.

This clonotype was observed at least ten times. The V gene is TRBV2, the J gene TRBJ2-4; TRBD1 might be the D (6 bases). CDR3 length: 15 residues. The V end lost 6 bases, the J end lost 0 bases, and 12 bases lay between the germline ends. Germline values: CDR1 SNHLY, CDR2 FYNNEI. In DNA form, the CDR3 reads TGTGCCAGCAGAAGGGACACTCTAGCCAAAAACATTCAGTACTTC. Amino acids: CASRRDTLAKNIQYF.

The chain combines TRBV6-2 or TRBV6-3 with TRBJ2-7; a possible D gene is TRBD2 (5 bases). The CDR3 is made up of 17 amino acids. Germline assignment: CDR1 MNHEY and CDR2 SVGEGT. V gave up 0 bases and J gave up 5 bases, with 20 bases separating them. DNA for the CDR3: TGTGCCAGCAGTTACTCGAGGGTAGTGACCTCGGCCCACGAGCAGTACTTC. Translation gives CASSYSRVVTSAHEQYF.

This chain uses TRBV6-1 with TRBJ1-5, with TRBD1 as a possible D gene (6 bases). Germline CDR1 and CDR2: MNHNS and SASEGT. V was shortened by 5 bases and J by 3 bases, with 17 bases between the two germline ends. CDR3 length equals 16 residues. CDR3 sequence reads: CASSPRGTGNNQPQHF. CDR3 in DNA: TGTGCCAGCAGTCCCAGGGGTACAGGGAACAATCAGCCCCAGCATTTT.

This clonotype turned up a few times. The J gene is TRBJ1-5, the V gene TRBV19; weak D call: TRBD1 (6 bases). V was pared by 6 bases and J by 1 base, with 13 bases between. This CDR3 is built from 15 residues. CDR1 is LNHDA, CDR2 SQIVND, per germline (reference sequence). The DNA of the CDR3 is TGTGCCAGTAGCAAAACTCAGGGGAGCAATCAGCCCCAGCATTTT. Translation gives CASSKTQGSNQPQHF. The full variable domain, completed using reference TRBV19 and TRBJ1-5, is DGGITQSPKYLFRKEGQNVTLSCEQNLNHDAMYWYRQDPGQGLRLIYYSQIVNDFQKGDIAEGYSVSREKKESFPLTVTSAQKNPTAFYLCASSKTQGSNQPQHFGDGTRLSIL.

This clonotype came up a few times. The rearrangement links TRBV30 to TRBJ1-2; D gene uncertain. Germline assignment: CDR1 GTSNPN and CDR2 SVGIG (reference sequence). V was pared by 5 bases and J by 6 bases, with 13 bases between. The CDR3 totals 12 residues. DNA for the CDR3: TGTGCCTGGGGGAGGCGTGGGAATGGCTACACCTTC. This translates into CAWGRRGNGYTF.

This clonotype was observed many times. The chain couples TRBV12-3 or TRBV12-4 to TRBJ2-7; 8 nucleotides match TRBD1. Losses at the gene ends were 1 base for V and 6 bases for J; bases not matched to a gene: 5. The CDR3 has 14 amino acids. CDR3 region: CASSLGTGPLEQYF. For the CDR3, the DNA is TGTGCCAGCAGTTTAGGGACAGGGCCCCTCGAGCAGTACTTC.

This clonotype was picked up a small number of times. Here the CDR3 reads CSVALYSGTEAFF. The CDR3 DNA is TGCAGCGTTGCCCTATATTCAGGTACTGAAGCTTTCTTT. This sequence joins TRBV29-1 and TRBJ1-1; D is unclear. V gave up 4 bases and J gave up 5 bases, with 14 bases separating them. The CDR3 consists of 13 residues. CDR1 is SQVTM and CDR2 is ANQGSEA in the germline V gene.

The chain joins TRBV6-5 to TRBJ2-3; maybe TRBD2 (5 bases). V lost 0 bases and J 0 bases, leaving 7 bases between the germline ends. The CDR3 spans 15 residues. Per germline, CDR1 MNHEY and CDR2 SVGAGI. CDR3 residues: CASSYSTGSTDTQYF. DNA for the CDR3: TGTGCCAGCAGTTACTCGACGGGGAGCACAGATACGCAGTATTTT.

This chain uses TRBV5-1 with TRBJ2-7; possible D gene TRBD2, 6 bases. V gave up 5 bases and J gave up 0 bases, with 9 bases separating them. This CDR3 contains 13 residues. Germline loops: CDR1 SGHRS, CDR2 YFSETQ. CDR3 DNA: TGCGCCAGCAGGGAGGGCTCCTCCTACGAGCAGTACTTC. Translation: CASREGSSYEQYF.

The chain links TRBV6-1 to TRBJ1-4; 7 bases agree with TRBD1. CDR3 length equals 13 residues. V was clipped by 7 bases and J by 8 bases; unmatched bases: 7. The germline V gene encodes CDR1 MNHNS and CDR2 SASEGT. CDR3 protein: CASKEGAGEKLFF. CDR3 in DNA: TGTGCCAGCAAAGAGGGGGCGGGAGAAAAACTGTTTTTT.

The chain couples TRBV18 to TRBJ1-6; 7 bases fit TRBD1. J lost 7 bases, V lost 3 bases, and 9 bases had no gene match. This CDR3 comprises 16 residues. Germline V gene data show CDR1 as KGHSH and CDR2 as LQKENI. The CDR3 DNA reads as TGTGCCAGCTCACCCAACGACAGGGCCCGGAATTCACCCCTCCACTTT. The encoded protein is CASSPNDRARNSPLHF.

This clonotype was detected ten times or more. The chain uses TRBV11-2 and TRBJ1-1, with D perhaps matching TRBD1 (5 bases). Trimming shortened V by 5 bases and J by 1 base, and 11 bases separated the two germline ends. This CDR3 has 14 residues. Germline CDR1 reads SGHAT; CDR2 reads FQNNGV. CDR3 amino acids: CASSGDSQNTEAFF. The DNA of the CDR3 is TGTGCCAGCAGCGGAGACAGCCAGAACACTGAAGCTTTCTTT.

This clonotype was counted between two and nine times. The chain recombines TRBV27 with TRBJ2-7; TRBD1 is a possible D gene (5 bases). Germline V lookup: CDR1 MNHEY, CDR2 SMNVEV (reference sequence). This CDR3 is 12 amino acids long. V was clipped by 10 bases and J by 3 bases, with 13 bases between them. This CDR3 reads CATRDRRYEQYF. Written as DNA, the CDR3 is TGTGCCACCCGAGACAGACGCTACGAGCAGTACTTC.

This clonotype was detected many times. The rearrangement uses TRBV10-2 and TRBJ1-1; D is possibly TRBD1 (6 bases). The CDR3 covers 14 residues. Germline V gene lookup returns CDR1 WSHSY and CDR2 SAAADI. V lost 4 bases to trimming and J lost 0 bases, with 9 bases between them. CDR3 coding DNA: TGCGCCAGCAGTGGTGGGACACTGAACACTGAAGCTTTCTTT. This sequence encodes CASSGGTLNTEAFF.

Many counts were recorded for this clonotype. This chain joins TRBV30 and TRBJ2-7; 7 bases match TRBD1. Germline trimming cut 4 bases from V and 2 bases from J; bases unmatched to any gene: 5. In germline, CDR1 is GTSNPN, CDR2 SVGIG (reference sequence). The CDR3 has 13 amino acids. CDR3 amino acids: CAWIPGGTYEQYF. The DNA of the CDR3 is TGTGCCTGGATCCCAGGGGGTACCTACGAGCAGTACTTC. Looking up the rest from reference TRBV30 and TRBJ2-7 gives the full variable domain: SQTIHQWPATLVQPVGSPLSLECTVEGTSNPNLYWYRQAAGRGLQLLFYSVGIGQISSEVPQNLSASRPQDRQFILSSKKLLLSDSGFYLCAWIPGGTYEQYFGPGTRLTVT.

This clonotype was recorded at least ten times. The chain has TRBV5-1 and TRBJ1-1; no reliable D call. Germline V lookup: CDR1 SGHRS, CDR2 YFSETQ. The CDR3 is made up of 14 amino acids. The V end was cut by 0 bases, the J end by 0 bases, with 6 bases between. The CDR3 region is CASSLGTLNTEAFF. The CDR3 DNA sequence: TGCGCCAGCAGCTTGGGCACCCTGAACACTGAAGCTTTCTTT.

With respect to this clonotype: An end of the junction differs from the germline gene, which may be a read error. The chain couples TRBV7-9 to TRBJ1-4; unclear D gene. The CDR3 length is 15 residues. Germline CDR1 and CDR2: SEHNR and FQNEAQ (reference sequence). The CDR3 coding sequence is TGTGTCAGCAGCTTTCATAATAACCCGGAAGAAAAACTGTTTTTT. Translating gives CVSSFHNNPEEKLFF.

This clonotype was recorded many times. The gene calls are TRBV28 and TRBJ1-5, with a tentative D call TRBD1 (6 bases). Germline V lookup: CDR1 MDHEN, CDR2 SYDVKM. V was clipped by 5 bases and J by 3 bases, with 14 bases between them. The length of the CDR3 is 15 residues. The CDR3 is CASSHGGSHNQPQHF. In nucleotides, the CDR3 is TGTGCCAGCAGTCACGGGGGCAGTCACAATCAGCCCCAGCATTTT.

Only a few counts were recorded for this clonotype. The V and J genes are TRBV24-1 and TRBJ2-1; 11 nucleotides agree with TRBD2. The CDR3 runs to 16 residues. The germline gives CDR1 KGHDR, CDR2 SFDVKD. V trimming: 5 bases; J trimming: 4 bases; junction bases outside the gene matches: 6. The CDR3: CATSATSGSWYNEQFF. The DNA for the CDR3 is TGTGCCACCAGTGCCACTAGCGGGAGCTGGTACAATGAGCAGTTCTTC.

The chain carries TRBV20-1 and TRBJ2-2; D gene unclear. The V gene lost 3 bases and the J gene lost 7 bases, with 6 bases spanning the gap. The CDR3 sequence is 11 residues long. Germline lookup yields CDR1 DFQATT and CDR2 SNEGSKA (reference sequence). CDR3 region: CSASALGELFF. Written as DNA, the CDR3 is TGCAGTGCTAGTGCCCTCGGGGAGCTGTTTTTT.

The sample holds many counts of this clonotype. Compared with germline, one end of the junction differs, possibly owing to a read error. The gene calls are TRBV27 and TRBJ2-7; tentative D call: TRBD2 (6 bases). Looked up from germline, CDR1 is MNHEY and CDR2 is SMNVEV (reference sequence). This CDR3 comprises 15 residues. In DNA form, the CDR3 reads TGTGCCAGCAGTATATCCTTGGGGGGCTCCTACGAGCAGTACTTC. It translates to CASSISLGGSYEQYF.